Presented here are 26 T cell receptor beta chains from one specimen sequenced in a study of T cell responses to AZD1222 COVID-19 vaccine. Using immunoSEQ multiplex PCR, the repertoire was profiled, and TCRdb retains in-frame clones only, with some absent. Of roughly 99,000 clones in the sample, about nine tenths were seen once. Source: peripheral blood, taken on day 0 of AZD1222 vaccination. The source of these receptors is an adult in good health.

The rearrangement joins TRBV10-3 to TRBJ2-1, with 10 bases aligning to TRBD2. The trim removed 8 bases at V and 7 bases at J, leaving 11 bases unmatched. The CDR3 has 15 residues. Looked up from germline, CDR1 is ENHRY and CDR2 is SYGVKD. This chain's CDR3 is CAIRSPSGRANEQFF. The CDR3 nucleotides read TGTGCCATCCGCTCCCCCAGCGGGAGGGCTAATGAGCAGTTCTTC.

This chain links TRBV6-5 with TRBJ2-2; 7 bases are a match to TRBD1. This CDR3 spans 15 amino acids. Losses at the gene ends were 5 bases for V and 2 bases for J; bases not matched to a gene: 5. Per the germline V gene, CDR1 is MNHEY and CDR2 is SVGAGI. In nucleotides, the CDR3 is TGTGCCAGCAGTATATGGACAGGCAACACCGGGGAGCTGTTTTTT. As protein: CASSIWTGNTGELFF.

This chain connects TRBV18 to TRBJ1-3, with no clear D. The CDR3 covers 14 residues. V gave up 2 bases and J gave up 8 bases, with 13 bases separating them. Germline V gives CDR1 KGHSH, CDR2 LQKENI. The CDR3 spells CASSPWRGRDTIYF. For the CDR3, the DNA is TGTGCCAGCTCACCATGGCGGGGTCGGGACACCATATATTTT.

CDR3 in amino acids: CATSDSAPLPADTQYF. CDR3 sequence (DNA): TGTGCCACCAGTGATAGCGCGCCCCTGCCGGCAGATACGCAGTATTTT. The chain uses TRBV24-1 and TRBJ2-3; D is unresolved. This CDR3 has 16 amino acids. The V end lost 3 bases, the J end lost 4 bases, and 16 bases lay between the germline ends. The germline gives CDR1 KGHDR, CDR2 SFDVKD.

The chain is built from TRBV21-1 and TRBJ2-4; the listed D gene, TRBD2, was not tested against the DNA. TRBV21-1 is recorded as a pseudogene. The CDR3 consists of 16 residues. CDR3 sequence: CASSKERAGGKNIQYF. The DNA of the CDR3 is TGTGCCAGCAGCAAAGAACGGGCGGGGGGAAAAAACATTCAGTACTTC.

The chain employs TRBV18 and TRBJ1-1; tentatively, D is TRBD1 (6 bases). Deletions cut 3 bases from V and 1 base from J, with 15 bases between. The CDR3 runs 16 residues. From germline, CDR1 is KGHSH and CDR2 LQKENI. The CDR3 nucleotides read TGTGCCAGCTCACCGGATTTACAGGGAGGGAACACTGAAGCTTTCTTT. Its translation is CASSPDLQGGNTEAFF.

V usage is TRBV21-1 and J usage is TRBJ2-4; the D call of TRBD2 is as the table states it, not checked on the DNA. TRBV21-1 is shown as a pseudogene. The CDR3 is 15 residues long. The CDR3 nucleotides read TGTGCCAGCAGCAAACAATCGGGGGTAGAAAACATTCAGTACTTC. Translation: CASSKQSGVENIQYF.

The rearrangement links TRBV5-1 to TRBJ2-3; 7 bases fit TRBD2. The CDR3 is 14 amino acids. The J segment lost 0 bases and the V segment lost 7 bases, leaving 5 bases of the junction unmatched. CDR1 SGHRS and CDR2 YFSETQ come from the germline V gene. The CDR3 is CASWGGSSTDTQYF. The CDR3 DNA reads as TGCGCCAGCTGGGGGGGTTCTAGCACAGATACGCAGTATTTT.

This sequence joins TRBV5-1 and TRBJ2-3, with TRBD2 identical over 13 bases. CDR1 is SGHRS and CDR2 is YFSETQ in the germline V gene. The CDR3 loop spans 16 amino acids. Unmatched junction bases numbered 3, after V lost 4 bases and J lost 1 base. CDR3 region: CASSRGTSGGTDTQYF. In DNA, the CDR3 is TGCGCCAGCAGCAGAGGGACTAGCGGGGGCACAGATACGCAGTATTTT.

The gene calls are TRBV2 and TRBJ2-7, with TRBD2 matching over 7 bases. Trimming took 4 bases from V and 3 from J; bases not matched to a gene: 9. There are 15 residues in the CDR3. Germline CDR1 reads SNHLY; CDR2 reads FYNNEI. The CDR3: CASSAGGSVGYEQYF. CDR3 bases: TGTGCCAGCAGTGCGGGCGGGAGTGTCGGCTACGAGCAGTACTTC.

The chain carries TRBV27 and TRBJ2-7, with D possibly called TRBD1 or TRBD2 (5 bases each). The CDR3 is 16 residues long. CDR1 is MNHEY, CDR2 SMNVEV, per germline (reference sequence). Trimming took 2 bases from V and 0 from J, leaving 14 bases between them. CDR3 region: CASSLEGRRSSYEQYF. The DNA of the CDR3 is TGTGCCAGCAGTTTAGAGGGGAGACGAAGCTCCTACGAGCAGTACTTC.

The chain uses TRBV7-6 and TRBJ1-6; tentatively, D is TRBD1 (5 bases). CDR3 length equals 17 residues. Per the germline V gene, CDR1 is SGHVS and CDR2 is FNYEAQ. Trimming stripped 1 base from V and 5 bases from J, with 15 bases between. CDR3 DNA sequence: TGTGCCAGCAGCTTAGGGGGGAGGGGAGCCCATAATTCACCCCTCCACTTT. It encodes CASSLGGRGAHNSPLHF.

The V and J genes are TRBV6-2 or TRBV6-3 and TRBJ2-1; the match to TRBD2 covers 10 bases. Germline V CDR1 and CDR2: MNHEY, SVGEGT. With 5 bases clipped from V and 5 bases from J, the junction kept 6 bases outside the gene matches. The CDR3 length is 15 residues. The CDR3 is CASSQGTSAHNEQFF. The DNA of the CDR3 is TGTGCCAGCAGTCAAGGGACTAGCGCACACAATGAGCAGTTCTTC.

This clone was seen a handful of times. One end of the junction fails to match germline, which may point to a read error. The chain links TRBV5-1 to TRBJ2-2; 10 bases are a match to TRBD1. The CDR3 loop spans 16 amino acids. From germline, CDR1 is SGHRS and CDR2 YFSETQ. Here the CDR3 DNA reads TGCGTCAGCAGGACAGGGGGATCCGCGAACACCGGGGAGCTGTTTTTT. Amino acids: CVSRTGGSANTGELFF.

V usage is TRBV12-3 or TRBV12-4 and J usage is TRBJ2-7; TRBD1 is a possible D gene (6 bases). The CDR3 covers 13 residues. Trimming took 3 bases from V and 3 from J, leaving 9 bases between them. CDR3 amino acids: CASSFEGDYEQYF. In DNA, the CDR3 is TGTGCCAGCAGTTTTGAGGGGGACTACGAGCAGTACTTC.

The table lists this clone with a count of one. The chain employs TRBV14 and TRBJ1-4; D not certain. V lost 4 bases, J lost 8 bases, and 14 bases lay in between. CDR3 length equals 14 residues. Germline CDR1 SGHDN, CDR2 FVKESK. This CDR3 reads CASSRLTDREKLFF. In nucleotides, the CDR3 is TGTGCCAGCAGCCGGTTGACCGATAGAGAAAAACTGTTTTTT.

V usage is TRBV7-2 and J usage is TRBJ2-6; D may be TRBD2 (7 bases). Germline assignment: CDR1 SGHTA and CDR2 FQGNSA. V lost 3 bases, J lost 4 bases, and 16 bases lay in between. This CDR3 contains 17 residues. The CDR3 here is CASSLSGGGAGANVLTF. The CDR3 bases are TGTGCCAGCAGCTTGAGCGGCGGGGGCGCGGGGGCCAACGTCCTGACTTTC.

CDR3 nucleotides: TGTGCCAGCAGCTTAGCCGGACAGATAAACTATGGCTACACCTTC. It codes for CASSLAGQINYGYTF. The chain is built from TRBV7-2 and TRBJ1-2; D may be TRBD1 (6 bases). Deletions cut 0 bases from V and 2 bases from J, with 10 bases between. Looked up from germline, CDR1 is SGHTA and CDR2 is FQGNSA. This CDR3 comprises 15 residues.

The V call is TRBV11-2, the J call TRBJ2-3; D possibly corresponds to TRBD2 (7 bases). V lost 3 bases and J lost 1, with 14 bases in between. Germline V gene data show CDR1 as SGHAT and CDR2 as FQNNGV. This CDR3 comprises 16 residues. DNA of the CDR3: TGTGCCAGCAGCTTGGGGTTGGGGGGGCGCACAGATACGCAGTATTTT. Amino acid sequence: CASSLGLGGRTDTQYF.

This sequence joins TRBV30 and TRBJ1-6; D unclear. V was trimmed by 6 bases and J by 7 bases, leaving 10 bases between them. CDR1 and CDR2 (germline): GTSNPN, SVGIG (reference sequence). The CDR3 consists of 12 residues. Here the CDR3 reads CACQRGNSPLHF. The CDR3 coding sequence is TGTGCCTGTCAGAGAGGGAATTCACCCCTCCACTTT.

The chain links TRBV7-2 to TRBJ1-1, with TRBD1 as a possible D gene (6 bases). The germline V gene has CDR1 SGHTA and CDR2 FQGNSA. Trimming cost V 7 bases and J 4 bases, with 10 bases left between them. The CDR3 spans 12 residues. Here the CDR3 DNA reads TGTGCCAGCATGGAAGGGGGCACTGAAGCTTTCTTT. The encoded protein is CASMEGGTEAFF.

The chain links TRBV6-1 to TRBJ2-7, with 7 bases matching TRBD2. Trimming took 3 bases from V and 4 from J; bases not matched to a gene: 9. Germline loops: CDR1 MNHNS, CDR2 SASEGT. The length of the CDR3 is 15 residues. CDR3 loop: CASSDPLGGAYEQYF. CDR3 in DNA: TGTGCCAGCAGTGACCCCCTGGGAGGGGCGTACGAGCAGTACTTC.

The chain is built from TRBV6-2 or TRBV6-3 and TRBJ1-5; 9 bases agree with TRBD1. The V gene end was trimmed by 7 bases and the J gene end by 0 bases; junction bases not matched to a gene: 22. Germline CDR1 reads MNHEY; CDR2 reads SVGEGT. This CDR3 is built from 21 residues. The CDR3 region is CASTPEAKDRGPFNSNQPQHF. CDR3 DNA sequence: TGTGCCAGCACCCCAGAGGCTAAGGACAGGGGACCTTTTAATAGCAATCAGCCCCAGCATTTT.

The chain couples TRBV12-3 or TRBV12-4 to TRBJ2-3; D possibly corresponds to TRBD2 (6 bases). Trimming removed 11 bases at V and 2 bases at J, with 11 bases between. The CDR3 spans 12 residues. CDR3 DNA: TGTGCCGGTCGGGGGAACACAGATACGCAGTATTTT. It codes for CAGRGNTDTQYF.

J is TRBJ1-5 and V is TRBV5-6; TRBD1 agrees at 10 bases. The CDR3 contains 17 residues. Germline values: CDR1 SGHDT, CDR2 YYEEEE. V trimming: 1 base; J trimming: 4 bases; junction bases outside the gene matches: 8. The CDR3 nucleotides are TGTGCCAGCAGCTTGAGGAGGGGACAGGGGTATAATCAGCCCCAGCATTTT. It yields the protein CASSLRRGQGYNQPQHF.

The chain employs TRBV4-1 and TRBJ1-1, with 11 bases lining up with TRBD1. Trimming removed 1 base from V and 4 bases from J; junction bases left unmatched: 2. Germline CDR1 and CDR2: MGHRA and YSYEKL. This CDR3 has 15 amino acids. The CDR3 nucleotides read TGCGCCAGCAGCCAAGGGGGACAGGGGGTCACTGAAGCTTTCTTT. Translation gives CASSQGGQGVTEAFF.